In its sample, the clone carrying this T cell receptor (beta chain) was seen a few times. Its cognate antigen is unknown. The record originates from a study of T cells in Graves' hyperthyroidism and ophthalmopathy. Study observations and caveats: Clonotypes that were expanded in thyroid above 0.001 mostly appeared in blood too. By a 13 V-J model, ophthalmopathy was set apart from stable hyperthyroidism. The model forecast ophthalmopathy, anticipating it by a median about 7 months before onset.

It was uncontrolled infection, other autoimmune disease, pregnancy or lactation that excluded patients. This CDR3 has 16 amino acids. CDR1 is MGHDK, CDR2 SYGVNS, per germline. V dropped 5 bases and J dropped 2 bases, with 16 bases sitting between them. Template material for amplifying TCR beta CDR3 regions consisted of RNA transcripts. The HTBI primer set was used in a first-round RT-PCR of the TCR CDR3. TCRdb itself ran the multiplex PCR reads through MiXCR, one entry per CDR3 protein. The sample shows 600,000 to 700,000 distinct CDR3 sequences, just under 45% of them seen only once. The sample was peripheral blood or thyroid tissue (not recorded which). The clonotype was recovered from an adult man with Graves' disease, either hyperthyroidism or ophthalmopathy (not recorded which). The chain recombines TRBV25-1 with TRBJ1-5; a weak D match, TRBD1 (5 bases). The CDR3 loop reads CASSFSGGRGNQPQHF. The CDR3 nucleotides are TGTGCCAGCAGTTTTTCGGGGGGAAGGGGCAATCAGCCCCAGCATTTT.